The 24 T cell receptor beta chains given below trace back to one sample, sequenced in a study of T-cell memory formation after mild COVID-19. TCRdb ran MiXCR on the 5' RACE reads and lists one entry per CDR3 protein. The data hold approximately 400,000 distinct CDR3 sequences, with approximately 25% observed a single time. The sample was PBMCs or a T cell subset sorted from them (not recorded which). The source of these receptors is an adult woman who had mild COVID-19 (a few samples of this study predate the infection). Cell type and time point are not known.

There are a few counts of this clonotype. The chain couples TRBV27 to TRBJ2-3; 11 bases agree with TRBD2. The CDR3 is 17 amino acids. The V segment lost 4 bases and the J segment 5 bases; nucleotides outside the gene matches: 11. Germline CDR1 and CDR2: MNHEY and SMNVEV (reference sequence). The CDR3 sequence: CASSSNSGRAGGDTQYF. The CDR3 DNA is TGTGCCAGCAGTTCCAATAGCGGGAGGGCCGGGGGAGATACGCAGTATTTT.

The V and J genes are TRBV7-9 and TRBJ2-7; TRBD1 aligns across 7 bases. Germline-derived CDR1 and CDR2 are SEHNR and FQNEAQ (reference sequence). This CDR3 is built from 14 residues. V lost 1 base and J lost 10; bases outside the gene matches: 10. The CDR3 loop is CASSLGDSPPRQYF. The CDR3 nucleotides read TGTGCCAGCAGCTTAGGGGACAGTCCCCCTCGTCAGTACTTC.

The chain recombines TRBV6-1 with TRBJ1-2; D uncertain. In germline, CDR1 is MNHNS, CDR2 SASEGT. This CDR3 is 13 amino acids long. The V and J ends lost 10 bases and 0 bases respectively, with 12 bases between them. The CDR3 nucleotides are TGTGCCAATGGACGTGGACCTAACTATGGCTACACCTTC. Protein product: CANGRGPNYGYTF.

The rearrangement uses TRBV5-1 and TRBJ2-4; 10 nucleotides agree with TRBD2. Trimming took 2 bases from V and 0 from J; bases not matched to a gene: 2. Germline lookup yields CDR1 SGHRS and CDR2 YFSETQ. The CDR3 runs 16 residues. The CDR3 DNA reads TGCGCCAGCAGCTTCGGACTAGCGGTAGCCAAAAACATTCAGTACTTC. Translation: CASSFGLAVAKNIQYF.

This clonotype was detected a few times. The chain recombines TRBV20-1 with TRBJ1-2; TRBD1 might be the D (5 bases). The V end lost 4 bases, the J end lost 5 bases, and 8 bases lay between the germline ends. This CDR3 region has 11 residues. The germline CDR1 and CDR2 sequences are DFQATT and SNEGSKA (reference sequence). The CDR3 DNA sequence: TGCAGTGCTAAGACAGTATATGGCTACACCTTC. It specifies CSAKTVYGYTF.

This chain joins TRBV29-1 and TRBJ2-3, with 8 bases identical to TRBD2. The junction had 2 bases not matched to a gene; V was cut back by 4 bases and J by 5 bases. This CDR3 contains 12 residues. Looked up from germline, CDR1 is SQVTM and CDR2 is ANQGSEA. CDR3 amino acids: CSVGLAGDTQYF. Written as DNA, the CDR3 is TGCAGCGTTGGGCTAGCGGGAGATACGCAGTATTTT.

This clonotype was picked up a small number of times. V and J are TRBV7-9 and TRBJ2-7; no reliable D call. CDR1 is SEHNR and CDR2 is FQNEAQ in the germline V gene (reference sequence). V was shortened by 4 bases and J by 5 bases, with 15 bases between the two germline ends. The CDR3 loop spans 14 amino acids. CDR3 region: CASSYSGRPHEQYF. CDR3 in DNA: TGTGCCAGCAGCTATTCCGGCAGGCCGCACGAGCAGTACTTC.

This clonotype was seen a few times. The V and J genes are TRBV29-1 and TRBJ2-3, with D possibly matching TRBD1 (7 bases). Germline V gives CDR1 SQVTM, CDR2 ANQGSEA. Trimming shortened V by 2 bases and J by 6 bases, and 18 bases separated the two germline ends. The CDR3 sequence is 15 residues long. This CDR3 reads CSVETPQGGLDTQYF. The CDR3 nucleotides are TGCAGCGTTGAAACCCCTCAGGGGGGTTTGGATACGCAGTATTTT.

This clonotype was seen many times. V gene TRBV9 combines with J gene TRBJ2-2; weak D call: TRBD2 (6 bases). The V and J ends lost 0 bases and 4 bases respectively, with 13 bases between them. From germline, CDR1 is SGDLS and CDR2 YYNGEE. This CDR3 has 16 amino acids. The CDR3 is CASSVDPGVVTGELFF. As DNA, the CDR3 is TGTGCCAGCAGCGTAGATCCGGGGGTGGTCACCGGGGAGCTGTTTTTT.

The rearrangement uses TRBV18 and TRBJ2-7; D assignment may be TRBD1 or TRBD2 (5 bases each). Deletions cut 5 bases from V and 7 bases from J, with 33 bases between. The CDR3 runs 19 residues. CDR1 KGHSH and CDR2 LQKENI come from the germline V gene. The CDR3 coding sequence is TGTGCCAGCTCATCGCCAGTTACTGGAACCGGGACCTCAACGGGGGAGCAGTACTTC. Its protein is CASSSPVTGTGTSTGEQYF.

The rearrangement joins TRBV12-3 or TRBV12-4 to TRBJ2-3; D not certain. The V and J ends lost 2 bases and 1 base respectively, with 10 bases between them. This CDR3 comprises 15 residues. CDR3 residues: CASSLKVSGTDTQYF. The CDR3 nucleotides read TGTGCCAGCAGTTTAAAGGTATCCGGCACAGATACGCAGTATTTT.

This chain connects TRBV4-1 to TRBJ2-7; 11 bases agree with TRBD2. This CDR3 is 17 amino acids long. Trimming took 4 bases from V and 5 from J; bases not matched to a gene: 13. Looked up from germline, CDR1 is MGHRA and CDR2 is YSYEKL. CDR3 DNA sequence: TGCGCCAGCAGCCCTACACTTGGACTAGCGGGCGGGGACGAGCAGTACTTC. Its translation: CASSPTLGLAGGDEQYF.

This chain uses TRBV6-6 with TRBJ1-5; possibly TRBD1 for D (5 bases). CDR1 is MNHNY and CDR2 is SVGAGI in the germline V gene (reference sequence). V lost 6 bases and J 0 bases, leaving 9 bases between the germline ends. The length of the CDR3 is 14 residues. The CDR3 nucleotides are TGTGCCAGCAGACAGACAGATAGCAATCAGCCCCAGCATTTT. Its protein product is CASRQTDSNQPQHF.

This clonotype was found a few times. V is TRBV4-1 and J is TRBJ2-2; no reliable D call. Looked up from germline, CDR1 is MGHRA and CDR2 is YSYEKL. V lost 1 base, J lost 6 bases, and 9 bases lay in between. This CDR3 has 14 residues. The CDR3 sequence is CASSQGELAGELFF. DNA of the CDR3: TGCGCCAGCAGCCAAGGGGAACTGGCCGGGGAGCTGTTTTTT.

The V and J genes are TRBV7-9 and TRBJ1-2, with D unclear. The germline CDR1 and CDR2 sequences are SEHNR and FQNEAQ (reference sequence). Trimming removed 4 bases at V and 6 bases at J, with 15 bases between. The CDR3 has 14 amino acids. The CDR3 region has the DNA TGTGCCAGCAGCTGGGTGACAAAGGTCGATGGCTACACCTTC. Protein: CASSWVTKVDGYTF.

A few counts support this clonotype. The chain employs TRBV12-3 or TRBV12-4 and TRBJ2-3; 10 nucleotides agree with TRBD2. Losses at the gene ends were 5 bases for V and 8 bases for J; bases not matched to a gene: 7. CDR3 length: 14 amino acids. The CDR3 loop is CASSQAGGPGTQYF. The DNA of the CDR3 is TGTGCCAGCAGTCAAGCGGGAGGGCCCGGTACGCAGTATTTT.

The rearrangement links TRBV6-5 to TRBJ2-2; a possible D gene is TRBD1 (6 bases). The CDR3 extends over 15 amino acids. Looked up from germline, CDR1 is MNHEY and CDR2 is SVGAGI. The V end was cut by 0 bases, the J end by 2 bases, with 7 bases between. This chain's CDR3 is CASSYSGTNTGELFF. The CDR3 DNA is TGTGCCAGCAGTTACTCTGGGACAAACACCGGGGAGCTGTTTTTT.

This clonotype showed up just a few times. The CDR3 region has the DNA TGTGCCAGCAGCCTCCCGGGGGGTACGCAGTATTTT. It yields the protein CASSLPGGTQYF. This chain connects TRBV7-2 to TRBJ2-3; TRBD2 matches at 7 bases. The V gene end was trimmed by 5 bases and the J gene end by 8 bases; junction bases not matched to a gene: 4. The CDR3 contains 12 residues. Germline values: CDR1 SGHTA, CDR2 FQGNSA.

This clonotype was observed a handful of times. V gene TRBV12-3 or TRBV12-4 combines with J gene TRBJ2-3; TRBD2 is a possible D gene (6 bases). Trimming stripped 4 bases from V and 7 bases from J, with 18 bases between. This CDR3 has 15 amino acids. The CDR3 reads CASSSSDGGKNTQYF. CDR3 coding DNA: TGTGCCAGCAGTTCTAGCGACGGGGGAAAAAATACGCAGTATTTT.

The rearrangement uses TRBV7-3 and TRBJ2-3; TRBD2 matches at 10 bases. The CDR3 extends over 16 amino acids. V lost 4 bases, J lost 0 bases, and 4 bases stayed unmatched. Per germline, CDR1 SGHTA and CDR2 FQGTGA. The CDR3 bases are TGTGCCAGCAGCTGGCCACTAGCGGGGAGCACAGATACGCAGTATTTT. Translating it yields CASSWPLAGSTDTQYF.

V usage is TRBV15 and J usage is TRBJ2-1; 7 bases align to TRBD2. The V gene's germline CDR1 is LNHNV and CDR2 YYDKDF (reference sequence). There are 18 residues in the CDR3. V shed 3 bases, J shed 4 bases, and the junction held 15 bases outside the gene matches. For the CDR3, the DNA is TGTGCCACCAGCAGGCACGGCACCGGGACTACCATGTACAATGAGCAGTTCTTC. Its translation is CATSRHGTGTTMYNEQFF.

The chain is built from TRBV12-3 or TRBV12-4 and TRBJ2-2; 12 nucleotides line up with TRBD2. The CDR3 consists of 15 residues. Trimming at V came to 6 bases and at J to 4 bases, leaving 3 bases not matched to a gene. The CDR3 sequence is CASRAGLAGTGELFF. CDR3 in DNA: TGTGCCAGCAGGGCGGGACTAGCGGGCACCGGGGAGCTGTTTTTT.

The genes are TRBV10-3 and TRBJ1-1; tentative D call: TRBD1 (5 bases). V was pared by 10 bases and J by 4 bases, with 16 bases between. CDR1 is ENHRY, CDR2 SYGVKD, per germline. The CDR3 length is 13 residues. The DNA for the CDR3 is TGTGCCACTAATCTGGGGGAGGCCACTGAAGCTTTCTTT. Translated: CATNLGEATEAFF.

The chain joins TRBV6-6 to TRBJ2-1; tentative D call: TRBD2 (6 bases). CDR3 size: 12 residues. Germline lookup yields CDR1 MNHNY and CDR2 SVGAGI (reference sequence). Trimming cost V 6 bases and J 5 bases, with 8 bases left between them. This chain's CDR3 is CASRLANNEQFF. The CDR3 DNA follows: TGTGCCAGCAGGCTAGCGAACAATGAGCAGTTCTTC.